This TCR beta chain was captured by sequencing in a study of blood T cell repertoires in COVID-19. Study overall: The analysed material was cDNA or gDNA that came from T cells, B-cell-depleted T cells, or PBMCs.

Per the authors' pipeline: Amplification of reference gene primers was used by the study to estimate nucleated cell counts. The table came from immunoSEQ multiplex PCR; TCRdb's copy has only in-frame clones and leaves some out. V and J calls plus clone size are reproduced from that table; the DNA served to infer D and trimming. The table includes 95,000 to 150,000 clones, around 84% detected once. The germline V gene has CDR1 SQVTM and CDR2 ANQGSEA. This CDR3 contains 14 residues. V lost 7 bases to trimming and J lost 1 base, with 16 bases between them. This chain connects TRBV29-1 to TRBJ1-1; unclear D gene. The TCR sequence derives from a woman in her twenties or thirties who had recovered from COVID-19. What was sequenced was PBMCs or T cells enriched from blood (not recorded which). CDR3 loop: CSAPPEGRNTEAFF. In DNA form, the CDR3 reads TGCAGCGCACCGCCAGAGGGTCGGAACACTGAAGCTTTCTTT.